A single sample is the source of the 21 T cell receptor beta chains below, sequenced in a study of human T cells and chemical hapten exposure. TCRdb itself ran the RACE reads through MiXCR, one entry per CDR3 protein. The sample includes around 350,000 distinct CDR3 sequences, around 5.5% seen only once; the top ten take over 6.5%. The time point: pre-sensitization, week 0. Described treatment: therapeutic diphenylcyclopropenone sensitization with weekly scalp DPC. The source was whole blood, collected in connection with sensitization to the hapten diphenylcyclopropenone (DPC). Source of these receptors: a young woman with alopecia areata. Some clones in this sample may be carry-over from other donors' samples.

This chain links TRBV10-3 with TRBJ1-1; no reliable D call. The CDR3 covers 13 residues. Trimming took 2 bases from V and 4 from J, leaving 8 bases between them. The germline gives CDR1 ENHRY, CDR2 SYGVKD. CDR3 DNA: TGTGCCATCAGTGAGCCTACGGGCACTGAAGCTTTCTTT. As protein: CAISEPTGTEAFF.

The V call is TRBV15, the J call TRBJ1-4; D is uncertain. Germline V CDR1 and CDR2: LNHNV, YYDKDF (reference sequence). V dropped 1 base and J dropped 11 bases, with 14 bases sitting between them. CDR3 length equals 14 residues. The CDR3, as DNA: TGTGCCACCAGCAGAGGAGGATCCGGGCCTAAACTGTTTTTT. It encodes CATSRGGSGPKLFF.

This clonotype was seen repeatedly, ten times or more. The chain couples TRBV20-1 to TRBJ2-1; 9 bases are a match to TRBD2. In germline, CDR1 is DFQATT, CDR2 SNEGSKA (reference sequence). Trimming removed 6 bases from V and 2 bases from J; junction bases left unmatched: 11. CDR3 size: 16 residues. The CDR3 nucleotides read TGCAGTGCACACACCCTAATAGCGGGGGCCTACAATGAGCAGTTCTTC. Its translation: CSAHTLIAGAYNEQFF.

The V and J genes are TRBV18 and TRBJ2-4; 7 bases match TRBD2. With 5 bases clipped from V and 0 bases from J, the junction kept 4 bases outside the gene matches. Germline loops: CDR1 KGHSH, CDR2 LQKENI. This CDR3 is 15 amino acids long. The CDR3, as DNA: TGTGCCAGCTCAAAGGCGGGGGTAGCCAAAAACATTCAGTACTTC. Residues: CASSKAGVAKNIQYF.

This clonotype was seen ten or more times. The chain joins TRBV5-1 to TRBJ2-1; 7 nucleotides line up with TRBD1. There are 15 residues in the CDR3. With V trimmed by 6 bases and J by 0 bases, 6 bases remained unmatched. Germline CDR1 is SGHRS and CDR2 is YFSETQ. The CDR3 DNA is TGCGCCAGCAACGCCCGGGACAGCTCCTACAATGAGCAGTTCTTC. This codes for CASNARDSSYNEQFF.

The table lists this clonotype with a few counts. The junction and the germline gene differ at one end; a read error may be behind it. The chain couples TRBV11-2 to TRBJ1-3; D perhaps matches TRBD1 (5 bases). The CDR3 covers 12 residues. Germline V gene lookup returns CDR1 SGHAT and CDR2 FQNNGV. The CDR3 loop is CASSSQGHYRVF. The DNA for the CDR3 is TGTGCCAGCAGCTCCCAGGGCCATTATAGGGTGTTT.

CDR3 protein: CASDGPRGNTGELFF. DNA for the CDR3: TGTGCCAGCGACGGGCCCAGGGGGAACACCGGGGAGCTGTTTTTT. V gene TRBV9 combines with J gene TRBJ2-2; weak D call: TRBD1 (6 bases). V lost 7 bases to trimming and J lost 1 base, with 14 bases between them. The CDR3 sequence is 15 residues long. Germline assignment: CDR1 SGDLS and CDR2 YYNGEE.

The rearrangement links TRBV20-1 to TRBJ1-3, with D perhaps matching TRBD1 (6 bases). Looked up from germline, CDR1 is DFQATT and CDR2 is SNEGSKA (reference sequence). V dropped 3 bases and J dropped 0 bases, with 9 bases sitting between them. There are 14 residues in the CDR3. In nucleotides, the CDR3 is TGCAGTGCTAGGCAGGACAGCTCTGGAAACACCATATATTTT. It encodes CSARQDSSGNTIYF.

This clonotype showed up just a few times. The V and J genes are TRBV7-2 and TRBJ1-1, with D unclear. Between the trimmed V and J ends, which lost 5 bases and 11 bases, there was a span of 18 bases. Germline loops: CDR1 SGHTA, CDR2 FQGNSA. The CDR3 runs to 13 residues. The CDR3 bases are TGTGCCAGCAGCACTAGCCGAACAGTGTCGGCTTTCTTT. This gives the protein CASSTSRTVSAFF.

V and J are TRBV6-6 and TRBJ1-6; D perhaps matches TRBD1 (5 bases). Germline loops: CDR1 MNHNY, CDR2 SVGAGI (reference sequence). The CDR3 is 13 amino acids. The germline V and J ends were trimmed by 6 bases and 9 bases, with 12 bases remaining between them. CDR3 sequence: CASRDWGGSPLHF. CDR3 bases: TGTGCCAGCAGAGACTGGGGGGGTTCACCCCTCCACTTT.

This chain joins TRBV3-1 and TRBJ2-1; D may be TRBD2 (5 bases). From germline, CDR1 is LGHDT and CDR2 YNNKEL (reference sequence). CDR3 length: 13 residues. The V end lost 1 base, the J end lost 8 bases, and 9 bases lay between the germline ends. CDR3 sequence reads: CASSQGAGDEQFF. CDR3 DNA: TGTGCCAGCAGCCAAGGGGCCGGGGATGAGCAGTTCTTC.

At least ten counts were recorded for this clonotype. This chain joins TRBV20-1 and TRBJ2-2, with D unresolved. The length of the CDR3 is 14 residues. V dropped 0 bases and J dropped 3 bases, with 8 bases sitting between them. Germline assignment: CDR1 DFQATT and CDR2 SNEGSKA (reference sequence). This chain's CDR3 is CSARDPLYTGELFF. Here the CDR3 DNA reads TGCAGTGCTAGAGATCCCCTCTACACCGGGGAGCTGTTTTTT.

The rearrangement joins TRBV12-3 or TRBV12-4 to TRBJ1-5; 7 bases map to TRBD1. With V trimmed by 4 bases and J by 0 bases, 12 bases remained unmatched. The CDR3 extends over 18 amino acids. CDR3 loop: CASSSGTVTAHSNQPQHF. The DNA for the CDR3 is TGTGCCAGCAGTTCGGGGACAGTCACGGCGCATAGCAATCAGCCCCAGCATTTT.

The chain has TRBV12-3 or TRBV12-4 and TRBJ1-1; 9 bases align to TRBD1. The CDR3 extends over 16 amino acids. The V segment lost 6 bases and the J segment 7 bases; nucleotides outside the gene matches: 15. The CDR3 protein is CASSLPRGTGKNEAFF. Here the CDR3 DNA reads TGTGCCAGCAGCCTCCCCAGAGGGACAGGGAAGAATGAAGCTTTCTTT.

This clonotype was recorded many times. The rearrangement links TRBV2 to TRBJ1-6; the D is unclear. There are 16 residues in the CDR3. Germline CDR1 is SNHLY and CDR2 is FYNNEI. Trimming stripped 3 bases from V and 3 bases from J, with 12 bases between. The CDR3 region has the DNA TGTGCCAGCAGTGAGGAGCGGCAGGACTATAATTCACCCCTCCACTTT. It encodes CASSEERQDYNSPLHF.

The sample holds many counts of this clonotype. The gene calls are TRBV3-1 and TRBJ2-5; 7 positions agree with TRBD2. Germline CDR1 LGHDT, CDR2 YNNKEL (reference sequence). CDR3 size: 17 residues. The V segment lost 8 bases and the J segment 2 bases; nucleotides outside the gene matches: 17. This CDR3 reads CASLAARSGVLQETQYF. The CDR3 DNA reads TGTGCCAGCCTAGCTGCCCGAAGCGGGGTGTTACAAGAGACCCAGTACTTC.

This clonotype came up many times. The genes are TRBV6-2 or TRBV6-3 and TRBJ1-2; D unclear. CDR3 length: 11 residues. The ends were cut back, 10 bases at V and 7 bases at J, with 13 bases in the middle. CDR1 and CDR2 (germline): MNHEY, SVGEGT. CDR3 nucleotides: TGTGCCACCTATCGGGAAAGTGGCTACACCTTC. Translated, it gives CATYRESGYTF.

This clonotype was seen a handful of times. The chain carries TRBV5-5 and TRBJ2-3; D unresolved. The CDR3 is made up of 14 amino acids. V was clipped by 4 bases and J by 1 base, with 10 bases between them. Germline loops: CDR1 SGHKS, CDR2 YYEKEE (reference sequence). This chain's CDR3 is CASSTSMGTDTQYF. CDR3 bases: TGTGCCAGCAGCACCTCGATGGGCACAGATACGCAGTATTTT.

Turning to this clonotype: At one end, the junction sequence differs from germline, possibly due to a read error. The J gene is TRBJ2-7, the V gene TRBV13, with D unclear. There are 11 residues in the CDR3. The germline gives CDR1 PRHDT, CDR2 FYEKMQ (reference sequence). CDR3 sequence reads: CASSLGGEPFF. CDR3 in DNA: TGTGCCAGCAGCTTAGGGGGTGAACCCTTCTTC. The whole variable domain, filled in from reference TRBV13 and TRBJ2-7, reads AAGVIQSPRHLIKEKRETATLKCYPIPRHDTVYWYQQGPGQDPQFLISFYEKMQSDKGSIPDRFSAQQFSDYHSELNMSSLELGDSALYFCASSLGGEPFFGPGTRLTVT.

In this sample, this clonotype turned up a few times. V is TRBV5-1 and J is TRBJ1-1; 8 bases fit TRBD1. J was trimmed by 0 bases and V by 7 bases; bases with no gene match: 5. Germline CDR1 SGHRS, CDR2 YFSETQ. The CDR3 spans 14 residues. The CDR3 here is CASHWTGMNTEAFF. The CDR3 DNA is TGCGCCAGCCATTGGACAGGGATGAACACTGAAGCTTTCTTT.

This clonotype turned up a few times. In DNA, the CDR3 is TGTGCCAGCAGCTCCCACAGGGCGAGGAATGAAAAACTGTTTTTT. This encodes CASSSHRARNEKLFF. The rearrangement links TRBV12-3 or TRBV12-4 to TRBJ1-4, with D possibly matching TRBD1 (6 bases). The CDR3 runs 15 residues. Between the trimmed V and J ends, which lost 6 bases and 5 bases, there was a span of 16 bases.